The 6 T cell receptor beta chains listed next were all sequenced from one sample in a study of cytomegalovirus exposure and HLA in healthy donors. Use of 60 Vbeta and 13 Jbeta primers characterized the PCR. The assay was immunoSEQ multiplex PCR, and TCRdb's table has in-frame clones only and misses some. The data contain 210,000 or so clones, approximately 83% of them seen just once; the ten biggest clones take up roughly 10%. Specimen: PBMCs. The receptors here all came from a woman aged 50 to 60 in good health and CMV-seropositive.

The V and J genes are TRBV5-1 and TRBJ2-3; unclear D gene. V dropped 4 bases and J dropped 1 base, with 10 bases sitting between them. The CDR3 sequence is 14 residues long. CDR1 and CDR2 (germline): SGHRS, YFSETQ. The CDR3 sequence is CASSRSEGTDTQYF. The CDR3 DNA is TGCGCCAGCAGCCGGAGTGAAGGCACAGATACGCAGTATTTT. Filled out from reference TRBV5-1 and TRBJ2-3, the complete variable domain reads KAGVTQTPRYLIKTRGQQVTLSCSPISGHRSVSWYQQTPGQGLQFLFEYFSETQRNKGNFPGRFSGRQFSNSRSEMNVSTLELGDSALYLCASSRSEGTDTQYFGPGTRLTVL.

This chain connects TRBV5-1 to TRBJ2-7; the D gene is possibly TRBD1 (6 bases). In germline, CDR1 is SGHRS, CDR2 YFSETQ. The V and J ends lost 2 bases and 5 bases respectively, with 14 bases between them. The length of the CDR3 is 14 residues. The CDR3 protein is CASSLQGPWDEQYF. The CDR3, as DNA: TGCGCCAGCAGCTTACAGGGCCCCTGGGACGAGCAGTACTTC.

With respect to this clone: A junction end diverges from the germline sequence, so it may reflect a read error. The chain has TRBV7-9 and TRBJ2-7, with a weak D call TRBD1 (7 bases). This CDR3 is built from 13 residues. The germline V gene encodes CDR1 SEHNR and CDR2 FQNEAQ (reference sequence). DNA of the CDR3: TGTTCCAGCAGCGCGGGACAGTCCTACGAGCAGTACTTC. This encodes CSSSAGQSYEQYF. The full variable domain, completed using reference TRBV7-9 and TRBJ2-7, is DTGVSQNPRHKITKRGQNVTFRCDPISEHNRLYWYRQTLGQGPEFLTYFQNEAQLEKSRLLSDRFSAERPKGSFSTLEIQRTEQGDSAMYLCSSSAGQSYEQYFGPGTRLTVT.

The rearrangement links TRBV6-5 to TRBJ1-4; D call uncertain. CDR1 is MNHEY and CDR2 is SVGAGI in the germline V gene. V lost 0 bases and J 7 bases, leaving 15 bases between the germline ends. This CDR3 spans 16 amino acids. In DNA, the CDR3 is TGTGCCAGCAGTTACTCGATGTCCAGGTCGAGTGAAAAACTGTTTTTT. The encoded protein is CASSYSMSRSSEKLFF.

The gene calls are TRBV19 and TRBJ2-7; D is unresolved. CDR1 and CDR2 from the germline V gene are LNHDA and SQIVND (reference sequence). The CDR3 is 14 amino acids. V was trimmed by 0 bases and J by 3 bases, leaving 9 bases between them. The CDR3 sequence: CASSIDVIGYEQYF. The CDR3 bases are TGTGCCAGTAGTATAGATGTGATCGGCTACGAGCAGTACTTC.

With regard to this clone: Other DNA sequences in the same sample also yield this CDR3. The chain recombines TRBV6-5 with TRBJ1-1; D unresolved. CDR1 and CDR2 from the germline V gene are MNHEY and SVGAGI. The CDR3 length is 13 residues. Trimming pared 7 bases from V and 1 base from J, leaving 10 bases between. The CDR3 nucleotides read TGTGCCAGCACCCAACGGGGGAACACTGAAGCTTTCTTT. Amino acid sequence: CASTQRGNTEAFF.